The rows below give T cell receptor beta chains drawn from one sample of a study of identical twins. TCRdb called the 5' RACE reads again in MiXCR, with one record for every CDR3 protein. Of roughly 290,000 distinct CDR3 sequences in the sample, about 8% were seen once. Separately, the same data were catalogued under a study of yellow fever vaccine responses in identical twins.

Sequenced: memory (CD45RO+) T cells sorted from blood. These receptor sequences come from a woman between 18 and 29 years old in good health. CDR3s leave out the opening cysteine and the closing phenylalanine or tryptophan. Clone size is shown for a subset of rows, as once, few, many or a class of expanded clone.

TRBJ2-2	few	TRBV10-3	AIRDRAAGELF
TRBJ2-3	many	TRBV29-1	SGDTDGFTDTQY
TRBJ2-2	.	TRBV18	ASSPIRQLNTGELF
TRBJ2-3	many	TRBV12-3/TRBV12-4	ASSPPTETGTDTQY
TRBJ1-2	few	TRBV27	ASSLSYRGGYGYT
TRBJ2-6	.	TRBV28	ATTPTVSVGANVLT
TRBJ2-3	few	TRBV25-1	ASSVSGGATDTQY
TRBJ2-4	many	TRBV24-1	ATSDWASELAKNIQY
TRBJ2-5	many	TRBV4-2	ASSQGLAGGKETQY
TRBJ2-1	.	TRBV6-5	ASSYSWDEQF
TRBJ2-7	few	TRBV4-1	ASSQPGQAPGYEQY
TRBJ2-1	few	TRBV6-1	ASRGPTVSHNEQF
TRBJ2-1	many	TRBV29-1	SVDGTGGSVEQF
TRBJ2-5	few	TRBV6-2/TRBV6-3	ASKLAGHETQY
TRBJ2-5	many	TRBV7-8	ASSLTSGLALETQY
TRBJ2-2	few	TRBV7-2	ASSSRVGQVLQGELF
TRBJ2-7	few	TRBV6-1	ASRMDDNSSYEQY
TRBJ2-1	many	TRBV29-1	SVPHGRQNEQF
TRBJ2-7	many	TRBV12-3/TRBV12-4	ASSLEGLAYYEQY
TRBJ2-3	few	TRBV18	ASSPTGGETDTQY
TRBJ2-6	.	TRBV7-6	ASRGNSGANVLT
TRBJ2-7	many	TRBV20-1	SARGQGDYEQY
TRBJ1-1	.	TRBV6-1	ASRTTGGNTEAF
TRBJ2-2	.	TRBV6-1	ASRTVGRETKGELF
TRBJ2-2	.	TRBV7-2	ASSGGLGAGELF
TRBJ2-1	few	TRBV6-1	ASIPLSGGQF